This entry is about one TCR beta chain. Its antigen is unknown. PCR was performed a second time for roughly 7 to 12 cycles using a sample-barcoded 5' primer and a J-beta primer mix. TCRdb re-analysed the 5' RACE reads in MiXCR, keeping a single row per CDR3 protein. The sample lists hundreds of thousands of distinct CDR3 sequences, less than 45% occurring once. It was ten milliliters of peripheral blood that were drawn from each donor. This sample was included in a study of blood T cells in healthy people across ages. Study findings and constraints: Both higher diversity and more naive CD4+ cells marked long-lived donors when set against aged donors.

The receptor was derived from a man aged 80 or over in good health. The sequenced sample consisted of blood.

In DNA, the CDR3 is TGTGCCAGCAGCCCTATCGGGACAGTAAGAGCGGGAGGAAACTACGAGCAGTACTTC. Translated: CASSPIGTVRAGGNYEQYF. The chain uses TRBV7-2 and TRBJ2-7, with 9 bases aligning to TRBD2. The germline V gene has CDR1 SGHTA and CDR2 FQGNSA. After removal of 5 bases from V and 3 bases from J, the junction contained 20 bases not matched to a gene. The CDR3 spans 19 residues.